What follows are 12 T cell receptor beta chains derived from one specimen sequenced in a study of tumor-infiltrating lymphocytes in primary liver carcinoma. The template, 500 ng total RNA, yielded TCR beta cDNA made with a constant-region primer. For TCR beta, libraries were produced by three nested multiplex PCR rounds using slightly modified ARM-PCR. Use of TRBV1-TRBV30 forward primers with a C-beta reverse primer characterized the first two PCR rounds, which lasted approximately 11 cycles each. Using its own MiXCR run on the multiplex PCR reads, TCRdb lists one record per CDR3 protein. The table shows 300,000 to 400,000 distinct CDR3 sequences, with about 61% occurring only once. Out of unsorted whole blood came the blood RNA, and germline DNA was extracted as well. The specimen sequenced was peripheral blood. The receptors were gathered from a man in his forties or fifties with primary liver carcinoma and hepatitis B virus infection.

This rearrangement joins TRBV20-1 to TRBJ1-2, with D possibly being TRBD1 (5 bases). The CDR3 loop spans 12 amino acids. The V end was cut by 6 bases, the J end by 4 bases, with 12 bases between. Germline V CDR1 and CDR2: DFQATT, SNEGSKA (reference sequence). The CDR3 spells CSAREFSYGYTF. The CDR3, as DNA: TGCAGTGCCAGGGAGTTCTCCTATGGCTACACCTTC.

Worth noting for this clonotype: An end of the junction does not agree with germline; a read error may underlie this. This rearrangement joins TRBV11-1 to TRBJ1-5; D is unresolved. This CDR3 comprises 13 residues. Germline V lookup: CDR1 SGHAT, CDR2 FQDESV (reference sequence). Here the CDR3 reads CASILAPDQPQHF. CDR3 nucleotides: TGTGCCAGCATCTTAGCTCCGGATCAGCCCCAGCACTTT.

Notes on this clonotype: One junction end disagrees with the germline gene, perhaps due to a read error. The chain is built from TRBV11-1 and TRBJ2-7; D is perhaps TRBD2 (8 bases). The CDR3 contains 15 residues. Germline V gene data show CDR1 as SGHAT and CDR2 as FQDESV (reference sequence). The CDR3 region is CTSSPTGRGQYEQYF. In DNA, the CDR3 is TGTACCAGCAGCCCTACCGGGAGGGGGCAGTACGAGCAGTACTTC.

The CDR3 spells CASSRSGGGNPNQPQHF. The CDR3 coding sequence is TGTGCCAGCAGTCGGTCGGGGGGCGGAAACCCTAATCAGCCCCAGCATTTT. The chain joins TRBV6-1 to TRBJ1-5, with TRBD1 as a possible D gene (6 bases). Germline CDR1 reads MNHNS; CDR2 reads SASEGT. This CDR3 contains 17 residues. V was cut by 5 bases and J by 4 bases, with 21 bases left in between.

CDR3 loop: CASSLASGQGRETQYF. The CDR3 DNA reads TGTGCCAGCAGCTTAGCATCGGGACAGGGGAGAGAGACCCAGTACTTC. This rearrangement joins TRBV7-9 to TRBJ2-5; 10 nucleotides match TRBD1. In germline, CDR1 is SEHNR, CDR2 FQNEAQ (reference sequence). The CDR3 is made up of 16 amino acids. The ends lost 0 bases at V and 4 bases at J; junction bases unmatched: 5.

The chain recombines TRBV5-6 with TRBJ1-1; D might be TRBD1 (6 bases). This CDR3 spans 15 amino acids. Germline CDR1 is SGHDT and CDR2 is YYEEEE. Trimming stripped 4 bases from V and 2 bases from J, with 15 bases between. The CDR3 nucleotides are TGTGCCAGCAGCGTAGCCGGGACATGTAACACTGAAGCTTTCTTT. The encoded protein is CASSVAGTCNTEAFF. The entire variable domain, with the rest obtained from reference TRBV5-6 and TRBJ1-1, is as follows: DAGVTQSPTHLIKTRGQQVTLRCSPKSGHDTVSWYQQALGQGPQFIFQYYEEEERQRGNFPDRFSGHQFPNYSSELNVNALLLGDSALYLCASSVAGTCNTEAFFGQGTRLTVV.

The chain couples TRBV10-3 to TRBJ2-3; 8 bases match TRBD2. With 2 bases clipped from V and 0 bases from J, the junction kept 7 bases outside the gene matches. CDR1 ENHRY and CDR2 SYGVKD come from the germline V gene. This CDR3 has 17 amino acids. The CDR3 loop is CAISEIRPSGSTDTQYF. DNA of the CDR3: TGTGCCATCAGTGAGATCAGGCCTAGCGGGAGCACAGATACGCAGTATTTT.

The V call is TRBV5-1, the J call TRBJ1-1; D may be TRBD1 (5 bases). The CDR3 length is 15 residues. Germline-derived CDR1 and CDR2 are SGHRS and YFSETQ. The ends were cut back, 1 base at V and 0 bases at J, with 10 bases in the middle. DNA of the CDR3: TGCGCCAGCAGCTTGACCGGACACCTGAACACTGAAGCTTTCTTT. This gives the protein CASSLTGHLNTEAFF.

Comment on this clonotype: The conserved phenylalanine or tryptophan is not found at the CDR3 terminus, so this likely reflects a read error. The chain has TRBV6-6 and TRBJ2-3, with D possibly TRBD1 on 6 matching bases. The length of the CDR3 is 13 residues. CDR1 and CDR2 (germline): MNHNY, SVGAGI (reference sequence). Trimming took off 9 bases at V and 8 bases at J, with 18 bases between the two ends. In nucleotides, the CDR3 is TGTGCCAGTAGTCCCCTAGCACAGGGTACGCAGTATATT. It specifies CASSPLAQGTQYI.

This clonotype was counted at least ten times. The chain has TRBV5-5 and TRBJ2-3; D not certain. The germline gives CDR1 SGHKS, CDR2 YYEKEE (reference sequence). Trimming stripped 0 bases from V and 7 bases from J, with 12 bases between. This CDR3 has 14 amino acids. CDR3 protein: CASSLEAAANTQYF. DNA of the CDR3: TGTGCCAGCAGCTTGGAGGCTGCCGCTAATACGCAGTATTTT.

The CDR3 nucleotides read TGTGCCAGCAGTCTCTACAGCGGGGGTTCCTACAATGAGCAGTTCTTC. Protein: CASSLYSGGSYNEQFF. The genes are TRBV6-1 and TRBJ2-1; 8 nucleotides line up with TRBD2. Germline V gives CDR1 MNHNS, CDR2 SASEGT. The J segment lost 1 base and the V segment lost 5 bases, leaving 7 bases of the junction unmatched. The CDR3 is 16 residues long.

The chain couples TRBV30 to TRBJ2-1, with TRBD1 matching 8 bases. The closer fit of TRBJ2-7 to the DNA end suggests the J call may be wrong. Per the germline V gene, CDR1 is GTSNPN and CDR2 is SVGIG (reference sequence). The CDR3 has 15 amino acids. This CDR3 is CAWRGRQGPAYEQYF. The CDR3 nucleotides are TGTGCCTGGAGGGGCAGACAGGGGCCAGCCTACGAGCAGTACTTC.